The clone carrying this TCR beta chain was recorded a few times. Its antigen is unidentified. This specimen comes from a study of beta chain features in type 1 diabetes. Sequencing targeted expressed TCRB transcripts, as all isolated RNA had been reverse transcribed. TCRdb keeps only in-frame clones here, not all; method: immunoSEQ multiplex PCR. Of 680,000 or so clones detected, around 15% appear once; the ten largest clones hold about 0.02%. Study-wide points: All four CD4+ subsets from Type 1 diabetes patients carried moderately but significantly shorter TCRB CDR3s. Junctions at VDJ sites from type 1 diabetes patients had fewer insertions and more deletions.

The germline V gene encodes CDR1 MNHNS and CDR2 SASEGT. Trimming removed 2 bases at V and 0 bases at J, with 10 bases between. This CDR3 contains 15 residues. The sample was naive CD4+ T cells from blood. J is TRBJ1-2 and V is TRBV6-1, with D unresolved. This TCR was recovered from a man aged 18 to 29 with type 1 diabetes. The CDR3 protein is CASSETLFSNYGYTF. The CDR3 DNA sequence: TGTGCCAGCAGTGAAACGCTTTTTTCTAACTATGGCTACACCTTC.